The 30 T cell receptor beta chains below were found in one sample sequenced in a study of T cell repertoires in cytomegalovirus infection. These receptors have no identified antigens. TCRdb recomputed calls from the reads with MiXCR, one row per CDR3 protein. Of some 70,000 distinct CDR3 sequences in the sample, 20% to 25% are singletons; the top ten hold under 85%. Sample: PBMCs, sequenced either directly or after in vitro stimulation (not recorded which). The receptors stem from a human donor in good health (CMV status not recorded). Some clones in this sample may be carry-over from other donors' samples.

Only a few counts were recorded for this clonotype. The J gene is TRBJ1-5, the V gene TRBV19; D unclear. V was pared by 11 bases and J by 7 bases, with 21 bases between. The germline gives CDR1 LNHDA, CDR2 SQIVND (reference sequence). This CDR3 comprises 14 residues. The CDR3 DNA sequence: TGTGCCGACCCTACTGCCCCCGAAGGGCAGCCCCAGCATTTT. It yields the protein CADPTAPEGQPQHF.

This clonotype was seen a few times. This chain connects TRBV7-8 to TRBJ2-5; no firm D call. CDR3 length equals 12 residues. V was pared by 2 bases and J by 5 bases, with 6 bases between. Germline V lookup: CDR1 SGHVS, CDR2 FQNEAQ. CDR3 amino acids: CASSLFGETQYF. Written as DNA, the CDR3 is TGTGCCAGCAGCTTATTTGGGGAGACCCAGTACTTC.

The chain uses TRBV7-9 and TRBJ2-3; TRBD1 matches 9 bases. Germline CDR1 and CDR2: SEHNR and FQNEAQ (reference sequence). V was pared by 3 bases and J by 5 bases, with 0 bases of the junction left unmatched. This CDR3 is built from 13 residues. This CDR3 is CASSLDRGDTQYF. The CDR3 coding sequence is TGTGCCAGCAGCTTGGACAGGGGAGATACGCAGTATTTT.

This clonotype was recorded a few times. The V gene is TRBV27, the J gene TRBJ1-2; TRBD1 agrees at 12 bases. This CDR3 comprises 13 residues. Germline trimming cut 7 bases from V and 5 bases from J; bases unmatched to any gene: 2. Germline-derived CDR1 and CDR2 are MNHEY and SMNVEV (reference sequence). The DNA of the CDR3 is TGTGCCAGCAAGGGACAGGGGGCGTATGGCTACACCTTC. Amino acid sequence: CASKGQGAYGYTF.

The chain uses TRBV7-9 and TRBJ1-1, with D tentatively TRBD1 (6 bases). Per the germline V gene, CDR1 is SEHNR and CDR2 is FQNEAQ (reference sequence). This CDR3 region has 15 residues. Trimming took off 0 bases at V and 5 bases at J, with 13 bases between the two ends. In DNA, the CDR3 is TGTGCCAGCAGCTTAGCGGGCCTTGGGACAACTGAAGCTTTCTTT. It yields the protein CASSLAGLGTTEAFF.

The sample holds a few counts of this clonotype. The chain couples TRBV20-1 to TRBJ1-2, with 8 bases matching TRBD1. Germline lookup yields CDR1 DFQATT and CDR2 SNEGSKA (reference sequence). The ends lost 1 base at V and 3 bases at J; junction bases unmatched: 13. The CDR3 totals 17 residues. The CDR3 bases are TGCAGTGCTAGAGTACGGTCAGGGGGCTTGGGGGACTATGGCTACACCTTC. Translation gives CSARVRSGGLGDYGYTF.

This clonotype turned up a few times. V usage is TRBV7-2 and J usage is TRBJ2-1; TRBD2 agrees at 8 bases. CDR1 is SGHTA and CDR2 is FQGNSA in the germline V gene. This CDR3 comprises 15 residues. J lost 3 bases, V lost 7 bases, and 8 bases had no gene match. The CDR3 protein is CASTSRAGGYNEQFF. The CDR3 nucleotides are TGTGCCAGCACATCAAGGGCGGGAGGCTACAATGAGCAGTTCTTC.

V gene TRBV7-9 combines with J gene TRBJ2-7; D is perhaps TRBD1 (5 bases). Trimming removed 5 bases at V and 7 bases at J, with 18 bases between. The CDR3 contains 14 residues. CDR1 SEHNR and CDR2 FQNEAQ come from the germline V gene (reference sequence). This chain's CDR3 is CASSLNVGDEEQYF. The CDR3 DNA reads as TGTGCCAGCAGCCTCAACGTAGGGGATGAGGAGCAGTACTTC. The full variable domain, completed using reference TRBV7-9 and TRBJ2-7, is DTGVSQNPRHKITKRGQNVTFRCDPISEHNRLYWYRQTLGQGPEFLTYFQNEAQLEKSRLLSDRFSAERPKGSFSTLEIQRTEQGDSAMYLCASSLNVGDEEQYFGPGTRLTVT.

This clonotype appeared many times. The chain is built from TRBV7-2 and TRBJ2-1; 10 nucleotides match TRBD2. Germline V gene sequence: CDR1 SGHTA, CDR2 FQGNSA. This CDR3 comprises 16 residues. The ends lost 6 bases at V and 6 bases at J; junction bases unmatched: 11. DNA of the CDR3: TGTGCCAGCAGGCCGAGAGCGGGAGGGGAGTCCAATGAGCAGTTCTTC. Its protein is CASRPRAGGESNEQFF.

This clonotype was observed a few times. The V call is TRBV19, the J call TRBJ2-5; 7 positions agree with TRBD2. In germline, CDR1 is LNHDA, CDR2 SQIVND (reference sequence). V was clipped by 1 base and J by 0 bases; unmatched bases: 2. The CDR3 contains 15 residues. The CDR3 region has the DNA TGTGCCAGTAGTATAGCGGGAGGCGACCAAGAGACCCAGTACTTC. This sequence encodes CASSIAGGDQETQYF.

V usage is TRBV2 and J usage is TRBJ1-2; 7 positions agree with TRBD1. The V segment lost 7 bases and the J segment 2 bases; nucleotides outside the gene matches: 4. CDR3 length: 13 amino acids. Germline CDR1 reads SNHLY; CDR2 reads FYNNEI. CDR3 residues: CASTRDSNYGYTF. The CDR3 DNA reads TGTGCCAGCACTCGGGACAGCAACTATGGCTACACCTTC.

This clonotype was found a few times. J is TRBJ2-1 and V is TRBV12-3 or TRBV12-4, with D tentatively TRBD2 (5 bases). With 5 bases removed from V and 0 bases from J, the gap between germline ends came to 14 bases. The CDR3 loop spans 16 amino acids. CDR3 sequence reads: CASSDRGSRSYNEQFF. The CDR3, as DNA: TGTGCCAGCAGTGACCGTGGGAGCCGCTCCTACAATGAGCAGTTCTTC.

The rearrangement links TRBV4-1 to TRBJ2-1; the D gene is possibly TRBD2 (5 bases). Per germline, CDR1 MGHRA and CDR2 YSYEKL. Trimming cost V 0 bases and J 6 bases, with 12 bases left between them. CDR3 length: 15 amino acids. Here the CDR3 DNA reads TGCGCCAGCAGCCAAGATAGGACTGGAACCAATGAGCAGTTCTTC. Translating gives CASSQDRTGTNEQFF.

This clonotype was counted only a few times. The CDR3 sequence: CASSRGMGGSEQYV. DNA of the CDR3: TGTGCCAGCAGTAGGGGGATGGGGGGCAGCGAGCAGTACGTC. The V gene is TRBV12-3 or TRBV12-4, the J gene TRBJ2-7; D might be TRBD1 or TRBD2, each matching 6 bases. The V end lost 5 bases, the J end lost 6 bases, and 17 bases lay between the germline ends. The CDR3 spans 14 residues.

The chain is built from TRBV6-1 and TRBJ2-2; D is unresolved. The CDR3 runs 12 residues. V shed 6 bases and J shed 6 bases, with 8 bases lying between them. Germline CDR1 MNHNS, CDR2 SASEGT. CDR3 sequence reads: CASRRVAGELFF. DNA for the CDR3: TGTGCCAGCAGAAGGGTTGCCGGGGAGCTGTTTTTT.

This clonotype was counted at least ten times. As DNA, the CDR3 is TGTGCCAGCAGCTTGTGGACTAGCGGGAGGACAGATACGCAGTATTTT. It encodes CASSLWTSGRTDTQYF. The chain recombines TRBV7-8 with TRBJ2-3, with 14 positions matching TRBD2. CDR3 size: 16 residues. J gave up 3 bases and V 3 bases, and 2 bases lay outside the gene matches. Germline CDR1 reads SGHVS; CDR2 reads FQNEAQ.

The chain is built from TRBV7-9 and TRBJ2-5, with D possibly TRBD2 on 6 matching bases. With 5 bases removed from V and 1 base from J, the gap between germline ends came to 11 bases. Germline V gene data show CDR1 as SEHNR and CDR2 as FQNEAQ (reference sequence). CDR3 length: 14 amino acids. This CDR3 reads CASSRGGTQETQYF. The CDR3 DNA reads TGTGCCAGCAGCCGCGGCGGGACCCAAGAGACCCAGTACTTC.

This clonotype was seen at least ten times. The chain links TRBV7-8 to TRBJ1-1; the match to TRBD1 covers 9 bases. Germline V CDR1 and CDR2: SGHVS, FQNEAQ. V lost 0 bases, J lost 11 bases, and 13 bases stayed unmatched. The CDR3 has 16 residues. The CDR3 reads CASSLAWADRGIEAFF. CDR3 coding DNA: TGTGCCAGCAGCTTAGCGTGGGCGGACAGGGGTATCGAGGCTTTCTTT. Combining the CDR3 with reference TRBV7-8 and TRBJ1-1 gives the whole variable domain GAGVSQSPRYKVAKRGQDVALRCDPISGHVSLFWYQQALGQGPEFLTYFQNEAQLDKSGLPSDRFFAERPEGSVSTLKIQRTQQEDSAVYLCASSLAWADRGIEAFFGQGTRLTVV.

This chain connects TRBV4-1 to TRBJ2-1, with D maybe TRBD2 (7 bases). This CDR3 region has 14 residues. Looked up from germline, CDR1 is MGHRA and CDR2 is YSYEKL. V was cut by 4 bases and J by 9 bases, with 16 bases left in between. In DNA, the CDR3 is TGCGCCAGCAGCCGAACAGAAGGGGGGGGTGAGCAGTTCTTC. It is translated as CASSRTEGGGEQFF.

Concerning this clonotype itself: A much larger clone lies one base from this, so it may be a read error. The V gene is TRBV7-2, the J gene TRBJ2-3; no clear D gene. Per germline, CDR1 SGHTA and CDR2 FQGNSA. The CDR3 consists of 15 residues. V lost 1 base to trimming and J lost 2 bases, with 10 bases between them. Here the CDR3 DNA reads TGTGCCAGCAGCTTAGGGTCCCGGTACACAGATACGCAGTATTTT. It encodes CASSLGSRYTDTQYF.

The rearrangement joins TRBV20-1 to TRBJ2-1; 12 bases agree with TRBD2. The CDR3 runs 16 residues. J was trimmed by 0 bases and V by 4 bases; bases with no gene match: 4. Germline V gives CDR1 DFQATT, CDR2 SNEGSKA (reference sequence). This CDR3 reads CSAMGLAGHSYNEQFF. CDR3 DNA sequence: TGCAGTGCTATGGGACTAGCGGGCCACTCCTACAATGAGCAGTTCTTC.

This clonotype was seen only a few times. The chain employs TRBV5-6 and TRBJ2-7; TRBD2 matches 7 bases. Germline CDR1 is SGHDT and CDR2 is YYEEEE. The CDR3 is made up of 14 amino acids. Unmatched junction bases numbered 5, after V lost 1 base and J lost 4 bases. CDR3 sequence: CASSLSLASYEQYF. The CDR3 nucleotides read TGTGCCAGCAGCTTGTCACTAGCGTCTTACGAGCAGTACTTC.

The V gene is TRBV7-6, the J gene TRBJ2-7, with D possibly TRBD2 on 5 matching bases. Trimming pared 2 bases from V and 5 bases from J, leaving 13 bases between. CDR1 SGHVS and CDR2 FNYEAQ come from the germline V gene. The CDR3 totals 14 residues. CDR3 residues: CASSLSEGRDEQYV. The CDR3 DNA is TGTGCCAGCAGCTTATCCGAGGGAAGGGACGAGCAGTACGTC.

The chain uses TRBV7-9 and TRBJ2-3; D is unclear. V was clipped by 2 bases and J by 3 bases, with 15 bases between them. CDR1 and CDR2 (germline): SEHNR, FQNEAQ (reference sequence). The CDR3 has 16 residues. CDR3 sequence: CASSLYAALTTDTQYF. CDR3 bases: TGTGCCAGCAGCTTATATGCCGCGCTAACTACAGATACGCAGTATTTT. Filled out from reference TRBV7-9 and TRBJ2-3, the complete variable domain reads DTGVSQNPRHKITKRGQNVTFRCDPISEHNRLYWYRQTLGQGPEFLTYFQNEAQLEKSRLLSDRFSAERPKGSFSTLEIQRTEQGDSAMYLCASSLYAALTTDTQYFGPGTRLTVL.

This clonotype was counted many times. The V gene is TRBV12-3 or TRBV12-4, the J gene TRBJ1-4; possible D gene TRBD1, 6 bases. The CDR3 consists of 16 residues. V was cut by 7 bases and J by 3 bases, with 18 bases left in between. CDR3 nucleotide sequence: TGTGCCAGCATCCGGGGGCGCAGGTTGTCTAATGAAAAACTGTTTTTT. Its translation: CASIRGRRLSNEKLFF.

The gene calls are TRBV14 and TRBJ2-1, with D unclear. This CDR3 contains 11 residues. Trimming stripped 0 bases from V and 10 bases from J, with 4 bases between. CDR1 is SGHDN and CDR2 is FVKESK in the germline V gene. The DNA of the CDR3 is TGTGCCAGCAGCCAAGAGCGGGAGCAGTTCTTC. Translation: CASSQEREQFF.

This clonotype was found a few times. The chain recombines TRBV12-3 or TRBV12-4 with TRBJ2-5, with a weak D call TRBD2 (5 bases). Trimming pared 2 bases from V and 5 bases from J, leaving 9 bases between. The CDR3 totals 13 residues. In DNA form, the CDR3 reads TGTGCCAGCAGTTTACGGGGTAGGGAGACCCAGTACTTC. This sequence encodes CASSLRGRETQYF.

This clonotype was found a few times. This sequence joins TRBV7-3 and TRBJ2-1; D possibly corresponds to TRBD1 (6 bases). This CDR3 region has 15 residues. CDR1 SGHTA and CDR2 FQGTGA come from the germline V gene. V was pared by 4 bases and J by 10 bases, with 20 bases between. The CDR3 DNA sequence: TGTGCCAGCAGCTCTGTGGGGACGAAACAGGGAGAGCAGTTCTTC. Encoded protein: CASSSVGTKQGEQFF.

This clonotype was detected only a few times. The chain combines TRBV6-6 with TRBJ2-7; 11 bases fit TRBD2. With V trimmed by 5 bases and J by 2 bases, 8 bases remained unmatched. The CDR3 totals 16 residues. CDR1 MNHNY and CDR2 SVGAGI come from the germline V gene (reference sequence). This chain's CDR3 is CASSHGGTSGAYEQYF. CDR3 DNA: TGTGCCAGCAGTCACGGCGGGACTAGCGGAGCCTACGAGCAGTACTTC.

This rearrangement joins TRBV7-9 to TRBJ2-1; D is undetermined. Germline CDR1 is SEHNR and CDR2 is FQNEAQ (reference sequence). The CDR3 has 14 residues. With 4 bases removed from V and 8 bases from J, the gap between germline ends came to 15 bases. The CDR3 DNA reads as TGTGCCAGCAGCTCTAGTGGTTCGGGCGATGAGCAGTTCTTC. Its protein product is CASSSSGSGDEQFF.